These 11 T cell receptor beta chains were all obtained from the same sample, sequenced in a study of blood T cell repertoires in COVID-19 (dated by TCRdb to 2018 to 2021). The library relied on the immunoSEQ multiplex PCR assay. TCRdb took this table from immuneACCESS and kept in-frame rearrangements with V and J called. Such tables lack part of the clones; where checked against another copy, unresolved V genes explain under half of the gap, and the rest is unexplained. This sample gives around 250,000 clones in total; approximately 89% of them show up just once. The ten biggest clones cover about 3.1% of the sample. The specimen was PBMCs or T cells enriched from blood (not recorded which). The source is a woman aged 40 to 55 who had been exposed to COVID-19.

As to this clone: Other nucleotide sequences in the sample specify the same CDR3. The rearrangement links TRBV7-9 to TRBJ1-2; 8 positions agree with TRBD1. The J segment lost 2 bases and the V segment lost 8 bases, leaving 7 bases of the junction unmatched. Germline V gene data show CDR1 as SEHNR and CDR2 as FQNEAQ (reference sequence). CDR3 length equals 14 residues. The CDR3 region is CASSDRAGNYGYTF. Here the CDR3 DNA reads TGTGCCAGCTCGGACAGGGCGGGAAACTATGGCTACACCTTC.

The rearrangement links TRBV7-8 to TRBJ1-4; D is possibly TRBD1 (5 bases). V lost 4 bases and J lost 0, with 18 bases in between. The CDR3 spans 18 residues. CDR1 is SGHVS and CDR2 is FQNEAQ in the germline V gene. DNA of the CDR3: TGTGCCAGCAGCTCATGGGGGACTGAAGTTGCAACTAATGAAAAACTGTTTTTT. The encoded protein is CASSSWGTEVATNEKLFF.

J is TRBJ2-1 and V is TRBV6-2 or TRBV6-3; tentative D call: TRBD2 (6 bases). Germline CDR1 MNHEY, CDR2 SVGEGT. The V gene lost 6 bases and the J gene lost 4 bases, with 16 bases spanning the gap. The CDR3 covers 15 residues. CDR3 bases: TGTGCCAGCAGCGGCGGGCTAGCGCTATACAATGAGCAGTTCTTC. It encodes CASSGGLALYNEQFF.

With respect to this clone: Different DNA sequences within this sample yield the same CDR3. The rearrangement joins TRBV9 to TRBJ2-3, with TRBD2 identical over 12 bases. Germline CDR1 reads SGDLS; CDR2 reads YYNGEE. This CDR3 contains 17 residues. With 0 bases clipped from V and 2 bases from J, the junction kept 4 bases outside the gene matches. The CDR3 spells CASSVAGLAGNTDTQYF. CDR3 bases: TGTGCCAGCAGCGTAGCTGGACTAGCGGGGAACACAGATACGCAGTATTTT.

The CDR3 DNA follows: TGTGCCAGTAGTAAGGGACTAGTTAGAACAGATACGCAGTATTTT. It is translated as CASSKGLVRTDTQYF. The chain recombines TRBV19 with TRBJ2-3, with 8 bases identical to TRBD2. The germline gives CDR1 LNHDA, CDR2 SQIVND (reference sequence). The V segment lost 4 bases and the J segment 3 bases; nucleotides outside the gene matches: 6. The length of the CDR3 is 15 residues. The full variable domain, rest sourced from reference TRBV19 and TRBJ2-3, is DGGITQSPKYLFRKEGQNVTLSCEQNLNHDAMYWYRQDPGQGLRLIYYSQIVNDFQKGDIAEGYSVSREKKESFPLTVTSAQKNPTAFYLCASSKGLVRTDTQYFGPGTRLTVL.

The J gene is TRBJ1-6, the V gene TRBV3-1 (or the pseudogene TRBV3-2); TRBD1 might be the D (6 bases). The CDR3 totals 14 residues. The V end was cut by 4 bases, the J end by 5 bases, with 9 bases between. The germline CDR1 and CDR2 sequences are LGHDT and YNNKEL (reference sequence). CDR3 in DNA: TGTGCCAGCAGCCCGACAGGCGATAATTCACCCCTCCACTTT. This translates into CASSPTGDNSPLHF.

The CDR3 nucleotides are TGTGCCAGTAGTATTGGGGGAGGTAAGACAGATACGCAGTATTTT. This encodes CASSIGGGKTDTQYF. The rearrangement uses TRBV19 and TRBJ2-3; TRBD2 is a possible D gene (6 bases). Germline CDR1 reads LNHDA; CDR2 reads SQIVND (reference sequence). CDR3 length: 15 residues. V gave up 3 bases and J gave up 3 bases, with 13 bases separating them.

Turning to this clone: The junction does not match germline at one end; this may be a read error. CDR3 sequence (DNA): TGTGCCAGCAGCTTGGGGGAGGGCATTCAGTACTTC. It encodes CASSLGEGIQYF. The chain links TRBV5-1 to TRBJ2-4, with 7 nucleotides matching TRBD2. CDR1 and CDR2 from the germline V gene are SGHRS and YFSETQ. This CDR3 spans 12 amino acids. The complete variable domain, with remaining parts taken from reference TRBV5-1 and TRBJ2-4, reads KAGVTQTPRYLIKTRGQQVTLSCSPISGHRSVSWYQQTPGQGLQFLFEYFSETQRNKGNFPGRFSGRQFSNSRSEMNVSTLELGDSALYLCASSLGEGIQYFGAGTRLSVL.

This clone was detected only once. This chain uses TRBV18 with TRBJ1-3; the D is unclear. The CDR3 consists of 16 residues. Trimming took 4 bases from V and 0 from J, leaving 13 bases between them. Germline CDR1 and CDR2: KGHSH and LQKENI. Written as DNA, the CDR3 is TGTGCCAGCTCACACGATGGACTGAACTCTGGAAACACCATATATTTT. This codes for CASSHDGLNSGNTIYF.

The chain has TRBV28 and TRBJ2-1; D possibly corresponds to TRBD2 (6 bases). This CDR3 has 14 amino acids. In germline, CDR1 is MDHEN, CDR2 SYDVKM. V shed 3 bases and J shed 3 bases, with 9 bases lying between them. The CDR3 sequence: CASSLGGFYNEQFF. Here the CDR3 DNA reads TGTGCCAGCAGTTTGGGGGGTTTCTACAATGAGCAGTTCTTC.

The chain is built from TRBV28 and TRBJ2-1, with 10 positions matching TRBD2. Trimming took 5 bases from V and 7 from J; bases not matched to a gene: 11. Germline V gene lookup returns CDR1 MDHEN and CDR2 SYDVKM. CDR3 length: 16 residues. The CDR3: CASSPPPLAGKNEQFF. The CDR3 region has the DNA TGTGCCAGCAGTCCCCCCCCACTAGCGGGGAAAAATGAGCAGTTCTTC.